This is a list of T cell receptor beta chains from one sample in a study of T cell responses to AZD1222 COVID-19 vaccine. Only in-frame clones appear in the TCRdb table, and some are missing; sequencing was by immunoSEQ multiplex PCR. The top ten clones hold over 20% of a sample with just under 95,000 clones, approximately 90% of them seen once. This sample comprised peripheral blood, obtained on day 0 of AZD1222 vaccination. These receptors were obtained from an adult in good health. The conserved cysteine and the conserved F or W are not part of the CDR3 here.

>TRBJ2-3|TRBV18
ASSPPMGSTDTQY
>TRBJ1-2|TRBV19
ASSTMPGTVGGYT
>TRBJ2-1|TRBV10-3
AISPNGVEYNEQF
>TRBJ2-5|TRBV27
ASSARDRGFVEETQY
>TRBJ1-2|TRBV10-3
AIKVAGGFGYGYT
>TRBJ1-5|TRBV10-2
ARRPNRGNQPQH
>TRBJ1-3|TRBV5-1
ASSYQTGSGNTIY
>TRBJ2-5|TRBV18
ASSPTQGGGQETQY
>TRBJ1-2|TRBV7-2
ASSLEVRAARYGYT
>TRBJ1-2|TRBV5-1
ASSPGTGGGYGYT
>TRBJ2-1|TRBV18
ASSPPGLAGGFNEQF
>TRBJ1-2|TRBV11-2
ASSLDNYGYT
>TRBJ1-2|TRBV27
ASSNRGTLAY
>TRBJ2-7|TRBV3-1/TRBV3-2
ASSQEGGTIYEQY
>TRBJ2-5|TRBV5-4
ASSLMTVQQETQY
>TRBJ2-7|TRBV4-1
ASSPLWGSYEQY
>TRBJ1-5|TRBV28
ASRIEGTGGNQPQH
>TRBJ1-2|TRBV4-1
ASSPADRSETLGYT
>TRBJ2-7|TRBV18
ASSRTATYEQY
>TRBJ2-3|TRBV15
ATSRDPGLAGAETQY
>TRBJ2-5|TRBV7-9
ASSLNPPETQY
>TRBJ2-1|TRBV18
ASSGLAGEMQF
>TRBJ2-7|TRBV30
ACHPARVTYEQY
>TRBJ1-6|TRBV7-2
ASSSSFDSLNH
>TRBJ2-7|TRBV20-1
SLAGVYEQY
>TRBJ1-2|TRBV6-2/TRBV6-3
ASSTTARGFYGYT